This T cell receptor beta chain was sequenced for a study of blood T cell repertoires in COVID-19. Study-wide context: Samples representing acute and convalescent COVID-19 were sourced from the United States, Italy and Spain. PBMCs, B-cell-depleted T cells, or T cells provided the cDNA or gDNA that made up the material.

Per the original data handling: Amplification of reference gene primers provided the estimated nucleated cell counts. Profiling relied on immunoSEQ multiplex PCR, and the TCRdb table lists in-frame clones only, not all of them. Clonal size and the V and J genes are those of that table, whereas D and trimming came from the DNA. The repertoire holds 200,000 to 250,000 clones, around four fifths seen once, with approximately 20% in the top ten. CDR1 and CDR2 from the germline V gene are MNHEY and SMNVEV (reference sequence). This CDR3 has 16 amino acids. V lost 6 bases and J 4 bases, leaving 19 bases between the germline ends.

Sequenced sample: peripheral blood. The chain carries TRBV27 and TRBJ1-5; TRBD1 is a possible D gene (6 bases). This receptor was obtained from a man aged 25 to 40 with active or convalescent COVID-19. The CDR3 DNA sequence: TGTGCCAGCAGGATGAGCCCATCAGGGGTAAATCAGCCCCAGCATTTT. Encoded protein: CASRMSPSGVNQPQHF.